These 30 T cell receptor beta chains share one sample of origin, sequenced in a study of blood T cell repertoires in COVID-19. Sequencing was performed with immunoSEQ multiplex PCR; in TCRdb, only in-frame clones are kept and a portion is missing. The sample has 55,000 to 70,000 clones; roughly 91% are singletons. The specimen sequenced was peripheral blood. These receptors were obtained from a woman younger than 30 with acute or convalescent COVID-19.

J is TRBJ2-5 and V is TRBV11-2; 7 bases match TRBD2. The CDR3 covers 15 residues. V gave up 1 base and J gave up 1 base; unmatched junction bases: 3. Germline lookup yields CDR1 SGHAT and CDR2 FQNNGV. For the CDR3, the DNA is TGTGCCAGCAGCTTAGTTGGGGGGGTCCAAGAGACCCAGTACTTC. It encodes CASSLVGGVQETQYF. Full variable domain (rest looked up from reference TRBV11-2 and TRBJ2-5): EAGVAQSPRYKIIEKRQSVAFWCNPISGHATLYWYQQILGQGPKLLIQFQNNGVVDDSQLPKDRFSAERLKGVDSTLKIQPAKLEDSAVYLCASSLVGGVQETQYFGPGTRLLVL.

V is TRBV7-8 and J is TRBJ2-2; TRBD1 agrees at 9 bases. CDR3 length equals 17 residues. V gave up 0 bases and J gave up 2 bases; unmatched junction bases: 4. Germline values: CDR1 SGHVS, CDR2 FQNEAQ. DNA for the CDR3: TGTGCCAGCAGCTTAGCCAGGACAGGGGCTAACACCGGGGAGCTGTTTTTT. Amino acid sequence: CASSLARTGANTGELFF.

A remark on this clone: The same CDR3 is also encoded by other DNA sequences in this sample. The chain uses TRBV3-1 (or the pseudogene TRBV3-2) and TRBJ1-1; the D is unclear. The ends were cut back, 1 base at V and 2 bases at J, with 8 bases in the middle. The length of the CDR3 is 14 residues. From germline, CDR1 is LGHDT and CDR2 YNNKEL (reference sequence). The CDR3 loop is CASSQGRENTEAFF. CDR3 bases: TGTGCCAGCAGCCAAGGCCGGGAAAACACTGAAGCTTTCTTT.

CDR3 sequence (DNA): TGTGCCAGCAGTTCGCGACTAGCGGGGTTATACGAGCAGTACTTC. This codes for CASSSRLAGLYEQYF. The rearrangement joins TRBV6-2 or TRBV6-3 to TRBJ2-7; TRBD2 matches 11 bases. Trimming at V came to 4 bases and at J to 4 bases, leaving 6 bases not matched to a gene. This CDR3 has 15 amino acids. Germline CDR1 MNHEY, CDR2 SVGEGT.

The CDR3: CASSNGLAGGGAYNEQFF. Here the CDR3 DNA reads TGTGCCAGCAGTAATGGACTAGCGGGAGGGGGCGCCTACAATGAGCAGTTCTTC. The chain uses TRBV2 and TRBJ2-1; 15 positions match TRBD2. The CDR3 is 18 amino acids. J lost 2 bases, V lost 5 bases, and 7 bases had no gene match. Germline V gene sequence: CDR1 SNHLY, CDR2 FYNNEI.

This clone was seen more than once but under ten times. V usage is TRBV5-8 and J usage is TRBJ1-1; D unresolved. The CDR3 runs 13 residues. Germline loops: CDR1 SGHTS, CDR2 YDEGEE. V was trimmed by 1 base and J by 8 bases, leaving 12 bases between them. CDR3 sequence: CASSLWSPGEAFF. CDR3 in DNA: TGTGCCAGCAGCTTGTGGTCCCCGGGAGAAGCTTTCTTT.

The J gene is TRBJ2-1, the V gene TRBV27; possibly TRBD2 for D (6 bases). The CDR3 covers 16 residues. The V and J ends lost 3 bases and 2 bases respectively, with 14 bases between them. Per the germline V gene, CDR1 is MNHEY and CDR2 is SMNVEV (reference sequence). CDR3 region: CASSFRGVATYNEQFF. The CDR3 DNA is TGTGCCAGCAGTTTCCGCGGGGTGGCTACCTACAATGAGCAGTTCTTC.

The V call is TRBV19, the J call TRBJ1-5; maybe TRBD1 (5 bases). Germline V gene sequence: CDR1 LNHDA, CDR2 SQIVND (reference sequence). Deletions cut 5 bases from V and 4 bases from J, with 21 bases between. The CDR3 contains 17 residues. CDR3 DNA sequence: TGTGCCAGTAGTGTCCACAGGCGACCGGGAGGGAATCAGCCCCAGCATTTT. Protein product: CASSVHRRPGGNQPQHF.

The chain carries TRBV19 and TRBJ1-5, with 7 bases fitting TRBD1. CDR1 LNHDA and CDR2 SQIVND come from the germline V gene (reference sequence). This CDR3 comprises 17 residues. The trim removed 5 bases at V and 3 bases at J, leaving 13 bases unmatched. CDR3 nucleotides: TGTGCCAGTAGTCCTCGACAGGGAGGTATTGCCAATCAGCCCCAGCATTTT. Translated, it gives CASSPRQGGIANQPQHF. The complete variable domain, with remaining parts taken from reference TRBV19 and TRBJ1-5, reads DGGITQSPKYLFRKEGQNVTLSCEQNLNHDAMYWYRQDPGQGLRLIYYSQIVNDFQKGDIAEGYSVSREKKESFPLTVTSAQKNPTAFYLCASSPRQGGIANQPQHFGDGTRLSIL.

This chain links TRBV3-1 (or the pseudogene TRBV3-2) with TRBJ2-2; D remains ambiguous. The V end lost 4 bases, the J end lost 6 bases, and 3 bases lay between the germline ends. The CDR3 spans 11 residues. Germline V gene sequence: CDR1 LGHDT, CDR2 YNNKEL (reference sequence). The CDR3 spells CASSRAGELFF. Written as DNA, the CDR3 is TGTGCCAGCAGCCGAGCCGGGGAGCTGTTTTTT.

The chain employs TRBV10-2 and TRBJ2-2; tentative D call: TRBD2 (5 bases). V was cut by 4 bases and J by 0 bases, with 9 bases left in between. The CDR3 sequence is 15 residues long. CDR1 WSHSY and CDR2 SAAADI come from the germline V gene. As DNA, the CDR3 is TGCGCCAGCAGTGGGTACGGGACGAACACCGGGGAGCTGTTTTTT. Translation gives CASSGYGTNTGELFF.

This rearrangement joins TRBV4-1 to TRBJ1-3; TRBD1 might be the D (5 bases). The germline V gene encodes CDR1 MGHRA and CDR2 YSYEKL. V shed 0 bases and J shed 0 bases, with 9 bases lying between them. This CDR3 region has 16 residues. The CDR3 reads CASSQERGSSGNTIYF. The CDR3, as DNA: TGCGCCAGCAGCCAAGAGCGGGGGAGCTCTGGAAACACCATATATTTT.

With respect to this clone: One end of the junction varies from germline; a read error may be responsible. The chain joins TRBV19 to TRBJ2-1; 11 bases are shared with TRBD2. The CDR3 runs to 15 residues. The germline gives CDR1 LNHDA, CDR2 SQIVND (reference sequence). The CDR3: CASRIAGGTHNEQFF. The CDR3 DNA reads TGTGCCAGTAGAATAGCGGGAGGGACCCACAATGAGCAGTTCTTC.

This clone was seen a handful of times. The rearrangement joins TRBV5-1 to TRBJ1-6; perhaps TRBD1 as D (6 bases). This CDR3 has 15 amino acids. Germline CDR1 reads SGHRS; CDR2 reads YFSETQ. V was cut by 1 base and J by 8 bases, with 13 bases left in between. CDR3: CASSLRGTADSPLHF. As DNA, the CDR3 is TGCGCCAGCAGCTTGAGGGGGACCGCGGATTCACCCCTCCACTTT.

The DNA for the CDR3 is TGTGCCAGCAGCCCACAGGGGAATAGCAATCAGCCCCAGCATTTT. Amino acids: CASSPQGNSNQPQHF. The V call is TRBV6-5, the J call TRBJ1-5; 7 bases line up with TRBD1. This CDR3 region has 15 residues. CDR1 is MNHEY and CDR2 is SVGAGI in the germline V gene. V was pared by 6 bases and J by 0 bases, with 5 bases of the junction left unmatched.

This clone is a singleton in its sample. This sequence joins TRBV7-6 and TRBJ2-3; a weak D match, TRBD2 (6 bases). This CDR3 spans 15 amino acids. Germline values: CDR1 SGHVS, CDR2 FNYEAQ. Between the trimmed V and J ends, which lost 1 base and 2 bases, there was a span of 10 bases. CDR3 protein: CASSLVGGATDTQYF. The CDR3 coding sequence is TGTGCCAGCAGCTTAGTCGGGGGAGCCACAGATACGCAGTATTTT.

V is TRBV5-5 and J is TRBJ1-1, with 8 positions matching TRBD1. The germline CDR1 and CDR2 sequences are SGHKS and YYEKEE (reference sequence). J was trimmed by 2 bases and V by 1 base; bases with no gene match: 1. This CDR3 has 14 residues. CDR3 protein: CASSLQGANTEAFF. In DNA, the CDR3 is TGTGCCAGCAGCTTGCAGGGGGCCAACACTGAAGCTTTCTTT.

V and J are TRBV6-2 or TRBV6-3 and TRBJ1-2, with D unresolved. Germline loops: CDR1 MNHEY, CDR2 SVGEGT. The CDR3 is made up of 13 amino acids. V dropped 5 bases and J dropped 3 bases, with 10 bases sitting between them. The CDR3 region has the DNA TGTGCCAGCAGTGAGGAAGCCTACTATGGCTACACCTTC. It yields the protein CASSEEAYYGYTF.

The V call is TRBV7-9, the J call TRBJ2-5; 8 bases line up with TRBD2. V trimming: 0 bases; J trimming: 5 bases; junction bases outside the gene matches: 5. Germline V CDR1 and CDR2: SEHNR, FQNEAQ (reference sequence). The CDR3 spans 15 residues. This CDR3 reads CASSLAGAGVETQYF. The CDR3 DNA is TGTGCCAGCAGCTTAGCCGGAGCGGGGGTGGAGACCCAGTACTTC.

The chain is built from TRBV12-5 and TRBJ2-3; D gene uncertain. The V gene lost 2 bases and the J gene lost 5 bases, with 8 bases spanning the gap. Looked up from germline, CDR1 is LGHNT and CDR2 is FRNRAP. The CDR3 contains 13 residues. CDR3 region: CASGLSVVDTQYF. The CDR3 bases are TGTGCTAGTGGTTTGTCAGTGGTAGATACGCAGTATTTT.

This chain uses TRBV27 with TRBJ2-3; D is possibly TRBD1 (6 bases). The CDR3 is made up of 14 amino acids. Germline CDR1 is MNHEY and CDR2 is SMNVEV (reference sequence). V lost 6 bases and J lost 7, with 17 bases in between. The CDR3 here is CASRAGAAIYTQYF. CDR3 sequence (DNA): TGTGCCAGCAGGGCAGGGGCGGCCATATATACGCAGTATTTT.

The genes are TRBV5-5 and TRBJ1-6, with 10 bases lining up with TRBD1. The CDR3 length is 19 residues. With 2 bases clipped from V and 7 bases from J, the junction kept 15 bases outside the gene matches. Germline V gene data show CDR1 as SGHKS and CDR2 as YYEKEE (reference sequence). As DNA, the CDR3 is TGTGCCAGCAGCTTACGTCCCCCGACAGGGGGCGCGAAAAATTCACCCCTCCACTTT. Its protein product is CASSLRPPTGGAKNSPLHF.

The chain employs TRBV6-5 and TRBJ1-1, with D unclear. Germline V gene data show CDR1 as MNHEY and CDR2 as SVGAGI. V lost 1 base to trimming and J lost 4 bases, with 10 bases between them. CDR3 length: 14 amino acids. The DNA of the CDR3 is TGTGCCAGCAGTTACTTTGAGGGAGCCACTGAAGCTTTCTTT. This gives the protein CASSYFEGATEAFF.

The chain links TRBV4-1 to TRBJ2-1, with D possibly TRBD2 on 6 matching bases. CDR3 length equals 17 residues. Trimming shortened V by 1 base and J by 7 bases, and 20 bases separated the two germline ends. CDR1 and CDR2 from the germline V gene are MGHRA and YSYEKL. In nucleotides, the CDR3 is TGCGCCAGCAGCCAAGGCCGCGCGGGGACTCGGGGGAATGAGCAGTTCTTC. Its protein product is CASSQGRAGTRGNEQFF.

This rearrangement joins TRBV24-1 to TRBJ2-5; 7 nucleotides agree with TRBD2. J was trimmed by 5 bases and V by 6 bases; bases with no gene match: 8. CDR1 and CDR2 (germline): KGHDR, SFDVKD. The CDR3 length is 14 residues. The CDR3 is CATSSGVGGETQYF. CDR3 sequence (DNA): TGTGCCACCAGTTCGGGGGTCGGGGGGGAGACCCAGTACTTC.

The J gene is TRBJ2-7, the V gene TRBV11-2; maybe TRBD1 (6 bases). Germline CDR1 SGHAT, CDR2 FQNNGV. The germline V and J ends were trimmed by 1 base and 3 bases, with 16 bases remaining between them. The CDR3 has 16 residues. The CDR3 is CASSLVQGPPLYEQYF. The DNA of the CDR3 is TGTGCCAGCAGCTTAGTCCAGGGGCCCCCACTCTACGAGCAGTACTTC. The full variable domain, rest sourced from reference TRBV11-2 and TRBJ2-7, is EAGVAQSPRYKIIEKRQSVAFWCNPISGHATLYWYQQILGQGPKLLIQFQNNGVVDDSQLPKDRFSAERLKGVDSTLKIQPAKLEDSAVYLCASSLVQGPPLYEQYFGPGTRLTVT.

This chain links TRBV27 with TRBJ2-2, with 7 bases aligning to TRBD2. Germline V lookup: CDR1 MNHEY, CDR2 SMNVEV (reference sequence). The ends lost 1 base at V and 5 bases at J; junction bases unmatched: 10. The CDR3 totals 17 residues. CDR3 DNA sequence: TGTGCCAGCAGTTTATGGGGCGGGGGAGTAGGAACCGGGGAGCTGTTTTTT. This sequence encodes CASSLWGGGVGTGELFF.

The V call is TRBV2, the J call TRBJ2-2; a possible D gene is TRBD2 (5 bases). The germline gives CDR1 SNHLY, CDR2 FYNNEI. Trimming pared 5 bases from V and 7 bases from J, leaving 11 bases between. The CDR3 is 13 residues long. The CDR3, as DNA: TGTGCCAGCAGTAGGCTAGCCGGCGGGGAGCTGTTTTTT. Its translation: CASSRLAGGELFF. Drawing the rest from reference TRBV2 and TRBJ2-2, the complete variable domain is EPEVTQTPSHQVTQMGQEVILRCVPISNHLYFYWYRQILGQKVEFLVSFYNNEISEKSEIFDDQFSVERPDGSNFTLKIRSTKLEDSAMYFCASSRLAGGELFFGEGSRLTVL.

The CDR3 region has the DNA TGTGCCAGCAGTTTAGGGCCTGGAAACACCATATATTTT. Its translation is CASSLGPGNTIYF. The rearrangement joins TRBV27 to TRBJ1-3; D gene unclear. V was cut by 2 bases and J by 2 bases, with 4 bases left in between. Germline loops: CDR1 MNHEY, CDR2 SMNVEV (reference sequence). This CDR3 spans 13 amino acids.

The CDR3 DNA is TGTGCCAGCAGCCTCTCCTTCGGGGGAGGGATGAACACTGAAGCTTTCTTT. Protein: CASSLSFGGGMNTEAFF. The rearrangement uses TRBV5-4 and TRBJ1-1; D may be TRBD1 (5 bases). Germline loops: CDR1 SGHNT, CDR2 YYREEE (reference sequence). The CDR3 consists of 17 residues. The germline V and J ends were trimmed by 4 bases and 0 bases, with 19 bases remaining between them.